This entry lists 14 T cell receptor beta chains sequenced from one sample in a study of response to subunit inactivated influenza vaccine. In TCRdb, the RT-PCR reads were re-called with MiXCR into one record per CDR3 protein. The sample holds fewer than 600,000 distinct CDR3 sequences, approximately 7.7% seen once. The starting material was PBMCs from blood, obtained around 2 years after vaccination. The source of these receptors is a man aged 45 to 75 who received an inactivated influenza vaccine.

This sequence joins TRBV5-1 and TRBJ2-7; TRBD2 agrees at 15 bases. This CDR3 is built from 17 residues. With V trimmed by 5 bases and J by 5 bases, 11 bases remained unmatched. Germline V gene sequence: CDR1 SGHRS, CDR2 YFSETQ. CDR3 region: CASSSVGTSGRRNEQYF. DNA for the CDR3: TGCGCCAGCAGTTCGGTGGGGACTAGCGGGAGGAGGAACGAGCAGTACTTC.

The sample holds many counts of this clonotype. V usage is TRBV7-2 and J usage is TRBJ2-3, with 10 positions matching TRBD2. Germline CDR1 reads SGHTA; CDR2 reads FQGNSA. Trimming took 4 bases from V and 6 from J; bases not matched to a gene: 13. The CDR3 covers 17 residues. Here the CDR3 DNA reads TGTGCCAGCAGCTCCTTTGGTCTAGCGGGAGTTGGGGATACGCAGTATTTT. Translating it yields CASSSFGLAGVGDTQYF.

The chain links TRBV7-2 to TRBJ2-3; D is uncertain. This CDR3 contains 13 residues. The V end was cut by 4 bases, the J end by 5 bases, with 10 bases between. Germline V gives CDR1 SGHTA, CDR2 FQGNSA. As DNA, the CDR3 is TGTGCCAGCAGCTACCCGCCTTTAGATACGCAGTATTTT. Translated: CASSYPPLDTQYF.

This clonotype was seen repeatedly, ten times or more. The rearrangement uses TRBV10-3 and TRBJ2-7; 8 bases are a match to TRBD1. Germline CDR1 reads ENHRY; CDR2 reads SYGVKD. V was clipped by 4 bases and J by 4 bases; unmatched bases: 3. CDR3 length equals 13 residues. CDR3 DNA: TGTGCCATCAGTGCAGGGGGCCTGTACGAGCAGTACTTC. Protein product: CAISAGGLYEQYF.

This clonotype was found once. V usage is TRBV27 and J usage is TRBJ2-5; 14 bases align to TRBD2. Germline CDR1 and CDR2: MNHEY and SMNVEV (reference sequence). V trimming: 4 bases; J trimming: 6 bases; junction bases outside the gene matches: 16. The CDR3 spans 19 residues. This chain's CDR3 is CASSSTGGGLAGAPQTQYF. The CDR3 DNA is TGTGCCAGCAGTTCTACAGGGGGGGGACTAGCGGGAGCCCCCCAGACCCAGTACTTC.

This clonotype was counted between two and nine times. The rearrangement links TRBV7-2 to TRBJ2-1, with 7 nucleotides matching TRBD1. Unmatched junction bases numbered 4, after V lost 3 bases and J lost 2 bases. Germline CDR1 SGHTA, CDR2 FQGNSA. This CDR3 has 15 residues. CDR3 coding DNA: TGTGCCAGCAGCTTGACAGGGCCTACCTACAATGAGCAGTTCTTC. Amino acids: CASSLTGPTYNEQFF.

The chain has TRBV19 and TRBJ1-1; D is possibly TRBD1 (6 bases). Germline CDR1 LNHDA, CDR2 SQIVND (reference sequence). The V end lost 2 bases, the J end lost 7 bases, and 17 bases lay between the germline ends. The CDR3 sequence is 15 residues long. The CDR3 DNA reads TGTGCCAGTAGTATAAACCAAGGGGGGATGAATGAAGCTTTCTTT. Its translation is CASSINQGGMNEAFF.

In this sample, this clonotype turned up a few times. The chain recombines TRBV12-3 or TRBV12-4 with TRBJ2-7; D is possibly TRBD1 (5 bases). Trimming cost V 6 bases and J 8 bases, with 14 bases left between them. The CDR3 runs to 12 residues. In DNA, the CDR3 is TGTGCCAGCAGAGCCCAAGGGGCTCAGCAGTACTTC. This codes for CASRAQGAQQYF.

This clonotype has a handful of counts. This rearrangement joins TRBV5-1 to TRBJ1-1, with TRBD1 as a possible D gene (5 bases). Germline V gene sequence: CDR1 SGHRS, CDR2 YFSETQ. Trimming cost V 4 bases and J 2 bases, with 12 bases left between them. The CDR3 contains 14 residues. As DNA, the CDR3 is TGCGCCAGCAGCGCAGACCAGGGAAACACTGAAGCTTTCTTT. It encodes CASSADQGNTEAFF.

The genes are TRBV20-1 and TRBJ2-5; D tentatively fits TRBD1 or TRBD2 (5 bases each). CDR3 length: 17 residues. V lost 4 bases to trimming and J lost 2 bases, with 23 bases between them. Per the germline V gene, CDR1 is DFQATT and CDR2 is SNEGSKA (reference sequence). The DNA for the CDR3 is TGCAGTGCTACTAACCCTTGGGGCCATCGGGGACAAGAGACCCAGTACTTC. Translating it yields CSATNPWGHRGQETQYF.

This clonotype was seen ten or more times. The chain carries TRBV20-1 and TRBJ2-5; D is uncertain. The CDR3 loop spans 15 amino acids. Germline V lookup: CDR1 DFQATT, CDR2 SNEGSKA (reference sequence). Deletions cut 4 bases from V and 0 bases from J, with 15 bases between. CDR3 region: CSATPRRMNQETQYF. In DNA, the CDR3 is TGCAGTGCTACTCCGCGGCGGATGAACCAAGAGACCCAGTACTTC.

This clonotype occurred many times. This chain connects TRBV15 to TRBJ2-3; D is ambiguous. The CDR3 has 16 amino acids. The V gene lost 0 bases and the J gene lost 4 bases, with 14 bases spanning the gap. Per germline, CDR1 LNHNV and CDR2 YYDKDF (reference sequence). CDR3 amino acids: CATSRDRATLSDTQYF. Here the CDR3 DNA reads TGTGCCACCAGCAGAGACCGAGCGACCCTTTCAGATACGCAGTATTTT.

This clonotype has at least ten counts. The rearrangement uses TRBV12-3 or TRBV12-4 and TRBJ2-7; TRBD1 might be the D (6 bases). Trimming removed 2 bases from V and 4 bases from J, with 15 bases in between. This CDR3 region has 15 residues. CDR3 nucleotides: TGTGCCAGCAGTTTATCTCTCGGACAGCCTTACGAGCAGTACTTC. Translating it yields CASSLSLGQPYEQYF.

The chain joins TRBV6-1 to TRBJ1-3; D gene ambiguous. The length of the CDR3 is 14 residues. The ends were cut back, 7 bases at V and 1 base at J, with 11 bases in the middle. In germline, CDR1 is MNHNS, CDR2 SASEGT. The CDR3 coding sequence is TGTGCCAGCAAGGAGGCCTCGTCTGGAAACACCATATATTTT. Translation gives CASKEASSGNTIYF.